Shown below are 19 T cell receptor beta chains from a single sample sequenced in a study of CD8 T cells in Susac syndrome. RNA amounts of about 0.5 to 1 ug underwent reverse transcription with random hexamers. Using its own MiXCR run on the immunoSEQ multiplex PCR reads, TCRdb lists one record per CDR3 protein. There are 150,000 to 200,000 distinct CDR3 sequences in the sample; around 94% occur only once, and roughly 0.1% lies in the top ten. The sequenced sample was CD4+ T cells from PBMCs. Receptors originate from a human donor with multiple sclerosis.

CDR3 coding DNA: TGTGCCAGCAGCTTAGAGGCTCGGGGCTACACCTTC. Protein sequence: CASSLEARGYTF. This rearrangement joins TRBV7-9 to TRBJ1-2; D remains unclear. CDR1 and CDR2 (germline): SEHNR, FQNEAQ (reference sequence). Trimming pared 1 base from V and 8 bases from J, leaving 8 bases between. The CDR3 is 12 amino acids.

The chain is built from TRBV24-1 and TRBJ2-1, with 8 positions matching TRBD1. The V gene's germline CDR1 is KGHDR and CDR2 SFDVKD. With 8 bases clipped from V and 5 bases from J, the junction kept 10 bases outside the gene matches. The CDR3 spans 15 residues. The CDR3 region is CATTIGQGSDNEQFF. As DNA, the CDR3 is TGTGCCACCACTATTGGACAGGGATCAGACAATGAGCAGTTCTTC.

This chain joins TRBV11-2 and TRBJ2-1; no reliable D call. Germline V gives CDR1 SGHAT, CDR2 FQNNGV. V lost 1 base and J 6 bases, leaving 7 bases between the germline ends. The CDR3 spans 13 residues. The CDR3 spells CASSLGSRNEQFF. Written as DNA, the CDR3 is TGTGCCAGCAGCTTAGGGTCCCGCAATGAGCAGTTCTTC.

This clonotype was detected only once. The rearrangement links TRBV9 to TRBJ2-5; D gene uncertain. V lost 4 bases and J lost 5, with 15 bases in between. The CDR3 extends over 14 amino acids. From germline, CDR1 is SGDLS and CDR2 YYNGEE. CDR3 DNA sequence: TGTGCCAGCAGCCGAGATGTGGCGAAGGAGACCCAGTACTTC. Translated: CASSRDVAKETQYF.

The chain carries TRBV2 and TRBJ2-2, with D unresolved. Trimming removed 3 bases at V and 9 bases at J, with 17 bases between. The CDR3 runs to 15 residues. Germline lookup yields CDR1 SNHLY and CDR2 FYNNEI. The CDR3 DNA reads as TGTGCCAGCAGTGATGCAGAGGCGAGGTGGCGGGAGCTGTTTTTT. Translated, it gives CASSDAEARWRELFF.

The chain carries TRBV6-6 and TRBJ1-3, with TRBD1 matching 8 bases. Germline assignment: CDR1 MNHNY and CDR2 SVGAGI (reference sequence). The CDR3 consists of 16 residues. The V gene end was trimmed by 5 bases and the J gene end by 2 bases; junction bases not matched to a gene: 8. CDR3 loop: CASSKGGTGAGNTIYF. CDR3 DNA sequence: TGTGCCAGCAGTAAAGGCGGGACAGGCGCTGGAAACACCATATATTTT.

The chain combines TRBV7-9 with TRBJ1-2; tentative D call: TRBD1 (5 bases). V was clipped by 1 base and J by 7 bases, with 16 bases between them. This CDR3 comprises 15 residues. Germline V gene sequence: CDR1 SEHNR, CDR2 FQNEAQ (reference sequence). The CDR3 sequence is CASSLDRNRNSGYTF. Here the CDR3 DNA reads TGTGCCAGCAGCTTAGATCGAAACAGGAACAGTGGCTACACCTTC.

CDR3 protein: CASSSPRGGGANVLTF. The CDR3 nucleotides are TGTGCCAGCAGCTCTCCTAGAGGTGGTGGGGCCAACGTCCTGACTTTC. The chain couples TRBV5-4 to TRBJ2-6; D is unclear. CDR1 is SGHNT and CDR2 is YYREEE in the germline V gene (reference sequence). V was clipped by 3 bases and J by 3 bases, with 13 bases between them. CDR3 length: 16 residues. The entire variable domain, with the rest obtained from reference TRBV5-4 and TRBJ2-6, is as follows: ETGVTQSPTHLIKTRGQQVTLRCSSQSGHNTVSWYQQALGQGPQFIFQYYREEENGRGNFPPRFSGLQFPNYSSELNVNALELDDSALYLCASSSPRGGGANVLTFGAGSRLTVL.

The chain couples TRBV25-1 to TRBJ1-1; D ambiguous. This CDR3 is 13 amino acids long. Germline-derived CDR1 and CDR2 are MGHDK and SYGVNS. The ends were cut back, 4 bases at V and 10 bases at J, with 16 bases in the middle. The CDR3 nucleotides are TGTGCCAGCAGTGGCCGGACGTTCGCGGTAGCTTTCTTT. It encodes CASSGRTFAVAFF.

The chain joins TRBV4-1 to TRBJ2-5; D might be TRBD1 or TRBD2, each matching 6 bases. V gave up 0 bases and J gave up 4 bases, with 15 bases separating them. The CDR3 has 16 residues. Germline-derived CDR1 and CDR2 are MGHRA and YSYEKL. The CDR3 loop reads CASSQDSRRGSETQYF. The CDR3 DNA is TGCGCCAGCAGCCAAGATTCTCGGAGGGGGTCAGAGACCCAGTACTTC.

The rearrangement uses TRBV18 and TRBJ1-1, with TRBD1 identical over 12 bases. From germline, CDR1 is KGHSH and CDR2 LQKENI. The CDR3 has 16 residues. V trimming: 3 bases; J trimming: 2 bases; junction bases outside the gene matches: 4. The CDR3 nucleotides read TGTGCCAGCTCACCGGGACAGGGGGCGTTTAACACTGAAGCTTTCTTT. As protein: CASSPGQGAFNTEAFF.

The rearrangement joins TRBV30 to TRBJ1-4; TRBD1 agrees at 9 bases. CDR1 is GTSNPN and CDR2 is SVGIG in the germline V gene (reference sequence). V lost 4 bases, J lost 9 bases, and 6 bases stayed unmatched. The CDR3 runs to 13 residues. The CDR3 sequence: CAWTGTGRKKLFF. CDR3 nucleotides: TGTGCCTGGACCGGGACAGGGCGTAAAAAACTGTTTTTT.

The chain is built from TRBV6-2 or TRBV6-3 and TRBJ1-4; no clear D. The V gene lost 5 bases and the J gene lost 11 bases, with 15 bases spanning the gap. The CDR3 has 13 residues. Germline CDR1 is MNHEY and CDR2 is SVGEGT. The CDR3 is CASSQDPPGKLFF. Here the CDR3 DNA reads TGTGCCAGCAGTCAGGACCCACCGGGGAAACTGTTTTTT.

The rearrangement uses TRBV3-1 and TRBJ1-1, with 7 bases lining up with TRBD1. CDR1 is LGHDT, CDR2 YNNKEL, per germline (reference sequence). The CDR3 totals 15 residues. V lost 5 bases to trimming and J lost 5 bases; unmatched junction nucleotides: 11. CDR3 protein: CASSERTGEWTEAFF. CDR3 nucleotide sequence: TGTGCCAGCAGCGAAAGAACAGGGGAGTGGACTGAAGCTTTCTTT.

The chain combines TRBV5-1 with TRBJ2-3; 13 nucleotides line up with TRBD2. Trimming took 5 bases from V and 8 from J; bases not matched to a gene: 8. CDR1 SGHRS and CDR2 YFSETQ come from the germline V gene. CDR3 length: 15 residues. CDR3 coding DNA: TGCGCCAGCAGTCCGGGACTAGCGGGACCTGCTACGCAGTATTTT. It codes for CASSPGLAGPATQYF.

V is TRBV12-3 or TRBV12-4 and J is TRBJ2-1, with D perhaps assigned TRBD1 or TRBD2 (5 bases each). CDR3 length: 14 amino acids. V lost 3 bases to trimming and J lost 10 bases, with 16 bases between them. The CDR3 sequence: CASSLGTVLGEQFF. The CDR3 bases are TGTGCCAGCAGTTTGGGGACGGTCTTGGGGGAGCAGTTCTTC.

The chain links TRBV20-1 to TRBJ1-1; D is ambiguous. Trimming took off 5 bases at V and 10 bases at J, with 11 bases between the two ends. Germline V gene data show CDR1 as DFQATT and CDR2 as SNEGSKA (reference sequence). This CDR3 spans 10 amino acids. In DNA, the CDR3 is TGCAGTGCTTACAGAGATCGAGCTTTCTTT. This encodes CSAYRDRAFF.

The rearrangement links TRBV18 to TRBJ1-1, with 8 bases aligning to TRBD1. V shed 2 bases and J 7 bases; nucleotides not matched to a gene: 6. CDR1 is KGHSH and CDR2 is LQKENI in the germline V gene. This CDR3 contains 14 residues. DNA for the CDR3: TGTGCCAGCTCACCAGACAGGGGAGTGAGTGAAGCTTTCTTT. Translated, it gives CASSPDRGVSEAFF.

This chain uses TRBV30 with TRBJ2-5; no clear D gene. The CDR3 extends over 13 amino acids. Per the germline V gene, CDR1 is GTSNPN and CDR2 is SVGIG (reference sequence). V was trimmed by 5 bases and J by 5 bases, leaving 15 bases between them. The CDR3 bases are TGTGCCTGGGGAACGGCGGTCCGGGAGACCCAGTACTTC. Amino acids: CAWGTAVRETQYF.